The 23 T cell receptor beta chains given below trace back to one sample, sequenced in a study of beta chain features in type 1 diabetes. The antigens for these receptors are not known. Sequencing targeted expressed TCRB transcripts, as all isolated RNA had been reverse transcribed. Here immunoSEQ multiplex PCR was the method, and the copy in TCRdb shows in-frame clones only, minus some. In the table there are approximately 270,000 clones, 14% of which are singletons. Whole-study findings and limits: Moderate but significant shortening of TCRB CDR3s was recorded in all four CD4+ subsets from Type 1 diabetes patients.

Sequencing input: naive CD4+ T cells from blood. These receptors all come from a man aged 30 to 45 with type 1 diabetes.

The chain carries TRBV7-8 and TRBJ2-3; 11 bases line up with TRBD1. The CDR3 contains 17 residues. The germline V gene has CDR1 SGHVS and CDR2 FQNEAQ. J lost 5 bases, V lost 5 bases, and 12 bases had no gene match. The chain's CDR3 is CASSARDRGTPGDTQYF. The CDR3 DNA follows: TGTGCCAGCAGCGCCCGGGACAGGGGGACCCCGGGAGATACGCAGTATTTT.

This clone occurred a few times. The CDR3 loop is CATGPGLSNNEQFF. The CDR3 DNA sequence: TGTGCCACCGGCCCGGGACTCTCAAACAATGAGCAGTTCTTC. The J gene is TRBJ2-1, the V gene TRBV15; D is perhaps TRBD2 (6 bases). The V end lost 8 bases, the J end lost 5 bases, and 16 bases lay between the germline ends. There are 14 residues in the CDR3. Germline CDR1 and CDR2: LNHNV and YYDKDF (reference sequence). The full variable domain, completed using reference TRBV15 and TRBJ2-1, is DAMVIQNPRYQVTQFGKPVTLSCSQTLNHNVMYWYQQKSSQAPKLLFHYYDKDFNNEADTPDNFQSRRPNTSFCFLDIRSPGLGDTAMYLCATGPGLSNNEQFFGPGTRLTVL.

V usage is TRBV2 and J usage is TRBJ2-1, with D perhaps TRBD1 (5 bases). CDR3 length: 14 residues. In germline, CDR1 is SNHLY, CDR2 FYNNEI. Trimming took off 1 base at V and 7 bases at J, with 11 bases between the two ends. CDR3 amino acids: CASSEVGRDNEQFF. The CDR3 DNA follows: TGTGCCAGCAGTGAAGTGGGGCGTGATAATGAGCAGTTCTTC.

This clone has more than one count but fewer than ten. The chain joins TRBV7-9 to TRBJ2-7, with D perhaps matching TRBD2 (7 bases). V was pared by 5 bases and J by 3 bases, with 14 bases between. The CDR3 is 14 residues long. Per germline, CDR1 SEHNR and CDR2 FQNEAQ (reference sequence). CDR3 protein: CASSKGGAYYEQYF. CDR3 DNA sequence: TGTGCCAGCAGCAAGGGGGGGGCCTACTACGAGCAGTACTTC. Full variable domain (remainder filled in from reference TRBV7-9 and TRBJ2-7): DTGVSQNPRHKITKRGQNVTFRCDPISEHNRLYWYRQTLGQGPEFLTYFQNEAQLEKSRLLSDRFSAERPKGSFSTLEIQRTEQGDSAMYLCASSKGGAYYEQYFGPGTRLTVT.

V is TRBV27 and J is TRBJ2-5; D may be TRBD1 (5 bases). This CDR3 comprises 14 residues. The germline gives CDR1 MNHEY, CDR2 SMNVEV (reference sequence). Trimming removed 1 base from V and 2 bases from J, with 8 bases in between. DNA for the CDR3: TGTGCCAGCAGTTTATGGGGCAGACAAGAGACCCAGTACTTC. This encodes CASSLWGRQETQYF.

The chain uses TRBV7-2 and TRBJ2-7; 13 bases align to TRBD2. The CDR3 has 14 amino acids. V shed 6 bases and J 4 bases; nucleotides not matched to a gene: 3. Germline V gives CDR1 SGHTA, CDR2 FQGNSA. The CDR3 loop is CASSGTSGTYEQYF. The CDR3 DNA sequence: TGTGCCAGCAGTGGGACTAGCGGGACATACGAGCAGTACTTC.

Only a few counts were recorded for this clone. This sequence joins TRBV5-1 and TRBJ2-2; TRBD1 might be the D (5 bases). Germline values: CDR1 SGHRS, CDR2 YFSETQ. V shed 4 bases and J shed 4 bases, with 11 bases lying between them. This CDR3 has 14 residues. The CDR3 sequence is CASSRRVGTGELFF. The DNA for the CDR3 is TGCGCCAGCAGCCGCAGGGTTGGCACCGGGGAGCTGTTTTTT.

This chain connects TRBV7-9 to TRBJ2-3; tentative D call: TRBD2 (6 bases). Germline V gene sequence: CDR1 SEHNR, CDR2 FQNEAQ (reference sequence). Trimming cost V 0 bases and J 6 bases, with 13 bases left between them. The CDR3 runs to 15 residues. Here the CDR3 reads CASSLAGGIWDTQYF. In nucleotides, the CDR3 is TGTGCCAGCAGCTTAGCTGGCGGGATTTGGGATACGCAGTATTTT. The full variable domain, its missing parts supplied by reference TRBV7-9 and TRBJ2-3, is DTGVSQNPRHKITKRGQNVTFRCDPISEHNRLYWYRQTLGQGPEFLTYFQNEAQLEKSRLLSDRFSAERPKGSFSTLEIQRTEQGDSAMYLCASSLAGGIWDTQYFGPGTRLTVL.

This clone has more than one count but fewer than ten. The rearrangement joins TRBV28 to TRBJ1-2, with D possibly matching TRBD1 (5 bases). Germline CDR1 reads MDHEN; CDR2 reads SYDVKM. V lost 5 bases to trimming and J lost 3 bases, with 10 bases between them. The CDR3 totals 13 residues. In nucleotides, the CDR3 is TGTGCCAGCAGTCCTGGGGGGTACTATGGCTACACCTTC. It translates to CASSPGGYYGYTF.

The chain is built from TRBV9 and TRBJ2-1; TRBD1 agrees at 8 bases. Trimming removed 4 bases from V and 5 bases from J; junction bases left unmatched: 5. The CDR3 is made up of 14 amino acids. Germline V gives CDR1 SGDLS, CDR2 YYNGEE. The CDR3 is CASSLGTGNNEQFF. DNA of the CDR3: TGTGCCAGCAGCCTCGGGACAGGAAACAATGAGCAGTTCTTC.

V usage is TRBV27 and J usage is TRBJ1-2; 10 bases are a match to TRBD1. CDR3 length: 13 residues. The V and J ends lost 8 bases and 7 bases, in that order; junction bases with no gene match: 7. Germline V gene lookup returns CDR1 MNHEY and CDR2 SMNVEV (reference sequence). In DNA form, the CDR3 reads TGTGCCAGCGGCCGGGACAGGGGTTTTGGCTACACCTTC. It yields the protein CASGRDRGFGYTF.

This clone appeared a few times. This chain joins TRBV18 and TRBJ1-3; D ambiguous. Per germline, CDR1 KGHSH and CDR2 LQKENI. The CDR3 has 17 residues. V gave up 6 bases and J gave up 0 bases, with 18 bases separating them. The CDR3 region is CASSPTRTGDSGNTIYF. The CDR3 nucleotides are TGTGCCAGCTCTCCAACTCGAACTGGTGACTCTGGAAACACCATATATTTT.

This clone showed up just a few times. J is TRBJ2-3 and V is TRBV5-1; 8 bases are shared with TRBD1. Germline V lookup: CDR1 SGHRS, CDR2 YFSETQ. V trimming: 4 bases; J trimming: 4 bases; junction bases outside the gene matches: 8. This CDR3 contains 15 residues. The CDR3 coding sequence is TGCGCCAGCAGCACGCACAGGGGGAGCTCAGATACGCAGTATTTT. Encoded protein: CASSTHRGSSDTQYF.

This clone was seen a few times. The chain has TRBV30 and TRBJ2-3, with D possibly being TRBD1 (5 bases). V was pared by 5 bases and J by 1 base, with 7 bases between. Germline V gives CDR1 GTSNPN, CDR2 SVGIG (reference sequence). There are 12 residues in the CDR3. CDR3 nucleotide sequence: TGTGCCTGGGAACAGGGCACAGATACGCAGTATTTT. Translating it yields CAWEQGTDTQYF.

The V gene is TRBV2, the J gene TRBJ1-1; no reliable D call. Germline values: CDR1 SNHLY, CDR2 FYNNEI. V lost 7 bases, J lost 5 bases, and 8 bases lay in between. This CDR3 contains 11 residues. The CDR3 DNA sequence: TGTGCCAGCAAGCGTGAGACTGAAGCTTTCTTT. It yields the protein CASKRETEAFF.

A few counts support this clone. The J gene is TRBJ1-5, the V gene TRBV2; 8 nucleotides agree with TRBD1. CDR1 and CDR2 (germline): SNHLY, FYNNEI. CDR3 size: 14 residues. J was trimmed by 10 bases and V by 4 bases; bases with no gene match: 9. CDR3 region: CASSVSGTGGPQHF. The CDR3 coding sequence is TGTGCCAGCAGTGTTTCCGGGACAGGAGGTCCCCAGCATTTT.

This CDR3 is CASSLLAGSYNEQFF. CDR3 in DNA: TGTGCCAGTAGCCTACTAGCGGGTTCCTACAATGAGCAGTTCTTC. The chain carries TRBV19 and TRBJ2-1, with 9 bases identical to TRBD2. Losses at the gene ends were 6 bases for V and 1 base for J; bases not matched to a gene: 4. The CDR3 loop spans 15 amino acids. Germline assignment: CDR1 LNHDA and CDR2 SQIVND (reference sequence).

In this sample, this clone turned up a few times. The chain employs TRBV7-3 and TRBJ1-1; 7 nucleotides line up with TRBD1. The CDR3 runs to 13 residues. Germline CDR1 reads SGHTA; CDR2 reads FQGTGA. V was pared by 5 bases and J by 10 bases, with 10 bases of the junction left unmatched. In DNA form, the CDR3 reads TGTGCCAGCAGCCCAACGTGGGACAGTAGAGCTTTCTTT. Translating it yields CASSPTWDSRAFF. Full variable domain (rest looked up from reference TRBV7-3 and TRBJ1-1): GAGVSQTPSNKVTEKGKYVELRCDPISGHTALYWYRQSLGQGPEFLIYFQGTGAADDSGLPNDRFFAVRPEGSVSTLKIQRTERGDSAVYLCASSPTWDSRAFFGQGTRLTVV.

The rearrangement uses TRBV6-5 and TRBJ1-2; 11 bases map to TRBD1. The germline CDR1 and CDR2 sequences are MNHEY and SVGAGI. V was pared by 2 bases and J by 4 bases, with 3 bases of the junction left unmatched. The CDR3 is 15 amino acids. Here the CDR3 reads CASSYNGQGAYGYTF. The CDR3 DNA follows: TGTGCCAGCAGTTACAACGGACAGGGGGCCTATGGCTACACCTTC.

The chain recombines TRBV7-3 with TRBJ2-6; 7 bases are shared with TRBD2. Germline CDR1 is SGHTA and CDR2 is FQGTGA. The CDR3 is 17 residues long. The V segment lost 0 bases and the J segment 0 bases; nucleotides outside the gene matches: 2. The CDR3 spells CASSLTGGRSGANVLTF. CDR3 nucleotides: TGTGCCAGCAGCTTAACGGGAGGGCGCTCTGGGGCCAACGTCCTGACTTTC.

The V call is TRBV10-3, the J call TRBJ2-3; 12 bases agree with TRBD2. This CDR3 has 16 amino acids. The germline V gene has CDR1 ENHRY and CDR2 SYGVKD. V dropped 4 bases and J dropped 5; count of bases not matched to a gene: 7. The CDR3 reads CAISGLAGELIDTQYF. The CDR3 DNA sequence: TGTGCCATCAGTGGACTAGCGGGGGAACTCATAGATACGCAGTATTTT.

A few counts support this clone. The CDR3 nucleotides read TGTGCCAGCAGTGAAAGCCCCCTGGCAGATACGCAGTATTTT. Encoded protein: CASSESPLADTQYF. The chain joins TRBV2 to TRBJ2-3, with D uncertain. Looked up from germline, CDR1 is SNHLY and CDR2 is FYNNEI. There are 14 residues in the CDR3. V shed 2 bases and J shed 4 bases, with 10 bases lying between them.

This chain connects TRBV7-3 to TRBJ2-1, with 10 bases identical to TRBD2. The length of the CDR3 is 17 residues. Germline loops: CDR1 SGHTA, CDR2 FQGTGA. V dropped 1 base and J dropped 7; count of bases not matched to a gene: 10. The DNA of the CDR3 is TGTGCCAGCAGCTTAAAAGGTTCTAGCGGGAGTCGGAATGAGCAGTTCTTC. Protein product: CASSLKGSSGSRNEQFF. Full variable domain (rest looked up from reference TRBV7-3 and TRBJ2-1): GAGVSQTPSNKVTEKGKYVELRCDPISGHTALYWYRQSLGQGPEFLIYFQGTGAADDSGLPNDRFFAVRPEGSVSTLKIQRTERGDSAVYLCASSLKGSSGSRNEQFFGPGTRLTVL.